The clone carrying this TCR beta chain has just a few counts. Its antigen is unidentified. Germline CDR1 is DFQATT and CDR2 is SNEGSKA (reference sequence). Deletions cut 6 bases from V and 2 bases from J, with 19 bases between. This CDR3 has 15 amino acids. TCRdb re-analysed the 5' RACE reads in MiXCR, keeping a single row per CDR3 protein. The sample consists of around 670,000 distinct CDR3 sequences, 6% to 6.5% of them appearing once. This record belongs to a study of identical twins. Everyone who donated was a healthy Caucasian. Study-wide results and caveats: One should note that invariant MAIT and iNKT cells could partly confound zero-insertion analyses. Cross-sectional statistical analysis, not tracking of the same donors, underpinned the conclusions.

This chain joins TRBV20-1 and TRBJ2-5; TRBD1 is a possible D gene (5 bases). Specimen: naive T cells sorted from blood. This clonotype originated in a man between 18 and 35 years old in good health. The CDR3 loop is CSACSQEYRQETQYF. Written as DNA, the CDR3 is TGCAGTGCATGCTCACAGGAGTATAGGCAAGAGACCCAGTACTTC.